The next 27 T cell receptor beta chains were all read from a single sample in a study of T cells after yellow fever vaccination. Via MiXCR, TCRdb re-called the 5' RACE reads, giving one row per CDR3 protein. The table lists some 390,000 distinct CDR3 sequences, 6.2% of them singletons. The sample was PBMCs, taken 5 days after the yellow fever booster vaccination. The receptors were gathered from a man aged 25 to 40 who received the YFV17D yellow fever vaccine.

This clonotype showed up many times. The J gene is TRBJ2-1, the V gene TRBV20-1; TRBD2 aligns across 7 bases. This CDR3 has 16 residues. Germline CDR1 and CDR2: DFQATT and SNEGSKA (reference sequence). With V trimmed by 2 bases and J by 8 bases, 15 bases remained unmatched. The CDR3 spells CSARFPGIAGRHEQFF. The CDR3 nucleotides read TGCAGTGCTAGATTTCCCGGAATAGCGGGTAGACATGAGCAGTTCTTC.

J is TRBJ2-1 and V is TRBV5-1; 9 nucleotides agree with TRBD2. Germline CDR1 SGHRS, CDR2 YFSETQ. The CDR3 totals 16 residues. Germline trimming cut 2 bases from V and 2 bases from J; bases unmatched to any gene: 5. The CDR3 region has the DNA TGCGCCAGCAGCTTCATAGCGGGAGCCACCTACAATGAGCAGTTCTTC. It specifies CASSFIAGATYNEQFF.

In the case of this clonotype: At one end the junction does not follow the germline gene, possibly because of a read error. The V call is TRBV24-1, the J call TRBJ2-2; D ambiguous. There are 14 residues in the CDR3. CDR1 and CDR2 from the germline V gene are KGHDR and SFDVKD. CDR3 DNA: TGTGCCACCAGTGATTTGGGGAACCCCGGGGAGCTGTTTTTT. It translates to CATSDLGNPGELFF.

This clonotype appeared a few times. The chain uses TRBV7-2 and TRBJ2-7, with a tentative D call TRBD2 (5 bases). CDR1 is SGHTA, CDR2 FQGNSA, per germline. The CDR3 covers 13 residues. V lost 6 bases and J 2 bases, leaving 11 bases between the germline ends. CDR3 residues: CASRLNGAYEQYF. The CDR3 coding sequence is TGTGCCAGCAGACTCAACGGGGCCTACGAGCAGTACTTC.

The gene calls are TRBV29-1 and TRBJ2-2; 7 bases are a match to TRBD2. V lost 0 bases and J lost 6; bases outside the gene matches: 7. This CDR3 has 15 amino acids. Per germline, CDR1 SQVTM and CDR2 ANQGSEA. The CDR3 nucleotides are TGCAGCGTTGAAGAAAATGGGGACTATTCCGGGGAGCTGTTTTTT. This encodes CSVEENGDYSGELFF.

This clonotype was observed a handful of times. The V and J genes are TRBV5-1 and TRBJ2-5; D is perhaps TRBD1 (5 bases). Germline lookup yields CDR1 SGHRS and CDR2 YFSETQ. The CDR3 length is 16 residues. V lost 0 bases to trimming and J lost 2 bases, with 14 bases between them. CDR3 region: CASSLGSTAIQETQYF. CDR3 in DNA: TGCGCCAGCAGCTTGGGTTCGACAGCGATACAAGAGACCCAGTACTTC.

This chain uses TRBV5-1 with TRBJ2-1; TRBD1 matches at 9 bases. The CDR3 extends over 16 amino acids. V dropped 4 bases and J dropped 0; count of bases not matched to a gene: 5. Germline CDR1 and CDR2: SGHRS and YFSETQ. In DNA form, the CDR3 reads TGCGCCAGCAGCGAACAGGGGGCGACCTCCTACAATGAGCAGTTCTTC. Protein product: CASSEQGATSYNEQFF. Full variable domain (rest looked up from reference TRBV5-1 and TRBJ2-1): KAGVTQTPRYLIKTRGQQVTLSCSPISGHRSVSWYQQTPGQGLQFLFEYFSETQRNKGNFPGRFSGRQFSNSRSEMNVSTLELGDSALYLCASSEQGATSYNEQFFGPGTRLTVL.

V and J are TRBV7-9 and TRBJ2-2, with 8 bases aligning to TRBD1. The CDR3 runs to 13 residues. CDR1 and CDR2 from the germline V gene are SEHNR and FQNEAQ (reference sequence). V dropped 5 bases and J dropped 6; count of bases not matched to a gene: 2. This CDR3 is CASSGTGPGELFF. The CDR3 region has the DNA TGTGCCAGCAGCGGGACAGGCCCCGGGGAGCTGTTTTTT.

The V call is TRBV7-9, the J call TRBJ2-3; D perhaps matches TRBD1 (6 bases). V was cut by 5 bases and J by 4 bases, with 13 bases left in between. There are 14 residues in the CDR3. Germline CDR1 reads SEHNR; CDR2 reads FQNEAQ (reference sequence). The CDR3, as DNA: TGTGCCAGCAGCGTGGGGGACACACCAGATACGCAGTATTTT. It is translated as CASSVGDTPDTQYF.

The chain joins TRBV7-2 to TRBJ2-2; D ambiguous. Germline V gene sequence: CDR1 SGHTA, CDR2 FQGNSA. The CDR3 runs 13 residues. Trimming pared 5 bases from V and 2 bases from J, leaving 6 bases between. CDR3 DNA: TGTGCCAGCAGCGCAGATAACACCGGGGAGCTGTTTTTT. Its translation is CASSADNTGELFF.

This clonotype has a handful of counts. CDR3 in DNA: TGCAGTGCTAGCGGGAGGGGACCCTACAATGAGCAGTTCTTC. It codes for CSASGRGPYNEQFF. The chain carries TRBV20-1 and TRBJ2-1, with 8 bases fitting TRBD2. Germline trimming cut 3 bases from V and 2 bases from J; bases unmatched to any gene: 3. The CDR3 loop spans 14 amino acids. Germline assignment: CDR1 DFQATT and CDR2 SNEGSKA (reference sequence).

This clonotype was picked up a small number of times. This chain links TRBV29-1 with TRBJ2-7, with TRBD2 matching 7 bases. The CDR3 is made up of 14 amino acids. Germline values: CDR1 SQVTM, CDR2 ANQGSEA. Trimming removed 4 bases from V and 4 bases from J; junction bases left unmatched: 10. CDR3 in amino acids: CSVGGAGVAYEQYF. The DNA for the CDR3 is TGCAGCGTTGGTGGTGCGGGAGTCGCATACGAGCAGTACTTC.

This chain links TRBV12-3 or TRBV12-4 with TRBJ1-5, with 7 nucleotides matching TRBD1. After removal of 3 bases from V and 4 bases from J, the junction contained 12 bases not matched to a gene. The CDR3 covers 17 residues. In nucleotides, the CDR3 is TGTGCCAGCAGTTTTACCGGGACAGCAACAATTAATCAGCCCCAGCATTTT. This gives the protein CASSFTGTATINQPQHF.

This clonotype has at least ten counts. This chain links TRBV5-1 with TRBJ2-7, with 7 bases that match TRBD2. Germline V CDR1 and CDR2: SGHRS, YFSETQ. CDR3 length: 16 residues. V shed 4 bases, J shed 1 base, and the junction held 11 bases outside the gene matches. The CDR3 loop is CASSPATSSLSYEQYF. CDR3 DNA: TGCGCCAGCAGCCCAGCGACTAGCTCCCTGTCCTACGAGCAGTACTTC.

This clonotype has more than one count but fewer than ten. The chain is built from TRBV4-3 and TRBJ2-3; either TRBD1 or TRBD2 may fit D (6 bases each). V gave up 3 bases and J gave up 0 bases, with 25 bases separating them. The CDR3 extends over 20 amino acids. Germline CDR1 LGHNA, CDR2 YSLEER. CDR3 DNA: TGCGCCAGCAGCCATTCTTTAACAGGGAAAGTAGGGGGGAGCACAGATACGCAGTATTTT. It translates to CASSHSLTGKVGGSTDTQYF.

This clonotype came up a few times. The gene calls are TRBV20-1 and TRBJ2-7; D is perhaps TRBD2 (6 bases). The V and J ends lost 3 bases and 0 bases respectively, with 15 bases between them. Per germline, CDR1 DFQATT and CDR2 SNEGSKA (reference sequence). This CDR3 has 15 residues. The CDR3 DNA sequence: TGCAGTGCTAGCCGCCCGGACTACCACTCCTACGAGCAGTACTTC. It specifies CSASRPDYHSYEQYF.

This clonotype has at least ten counts. This chain joins TRBV30 and TRBJ1-2, with D unresolved. The CDR3 loop spans 13 amino acids. The V end lost 8 bases, the J end lost 4 bases, and 17 bases lay between the germline ends. Looked up from germline, CDR1 is GTSNPN and CDR2 is SVGIG (reference sequence). The CDR3 DNA follows: TGTGCCCATAACGGCCTCGGCTCCTATGGCTACACCTTC. The encoded protein is CAHNGLGSYGYTF.

This rearrangement joins TRBV5-4 to TRBJ2-7, with 13 bases fitting TRBD2. V lost 3 bases, J lost 3 bases, and 9 bases stayed unmatched. The CDR3 has 17 residues. In germline, CDR1 is SGHNT, CDR2 YYREEE (reference sequence). This CDR3 is CASSSIGTSGAFYEQYF. The CDR3 DNA reads TGTGCCAGCAGCTCCATCGGGACTAGCGGGGCCTTCTACGAGCAGTACTTC.

This clonotype was recorded at least ten times. V usage is TRBV7-2 and J usage is TRBJ1-1; the D gene is possibly TRBD1 (5 bases). V was cut by 1 base and J by 5 bases, with 11 bases left in between. Germline V gene sequence: CDR1 SGHTA, CDR2 FQGNSA. CDR3 length: 14 residues. The CDR3 DNA sequence: TGTGCCAGCAGCTTAGTTGGGGGAGAGACTGAAGCTTTCTTT. Translating it yields CASSLVGGETEAFF. Combining the CDR3 with reference TRBV7-2 and TRBJ1-1 gives the whole variable domain GAGVSQSPSNKVTEKGKDVELRCDPISGHTALYWYRQSLGQGLEFLIYFQGNSAPDKSGLPSDRFSAERTGGSVSTLTIQRTQQEDSAVYLCASSLVGGETEAFFGQGTRLTVV.

This clonotype has more than one count but fewer than ten. The V call is TRBV20-1, the J call TRBJ1-1, with 10 positions matching TRBD1. This CDR3 is 15 amino acids long. Trimming at V came to 6 bases and at J to 0 bases, leaving 7 bases not matched to a gene. Germline V CDR1 and CDR2: DFQATT, SNEGSKA (reference sequence). CDR3 nucleotides: TGCAGTGCAAGACAGGGGGCATACATGAACACTGAAGCTTTCTTT. This codes for CSARQGAYMNTEAFF.

The rearrangement links TRBV4-2 to TRBJ2-5; possibly TRBD2 for D (5 bases). This CDR3 is built from 13 residues. CDR1 and CDR2 from the germline V gene are LGHNA and YNFKEQ. Trimming left V 7 bases short and J 3 bases short, with 12 bases between. The CDR3 protein is CASTPPGKETQYF. The CDR3 nucleotides are TGTGCCAGCACCCCACCCGGGAAAGAGACCCAGTACTTC.

This chain uses TRBV12-5 with TRBJ2-2; D unresolved. The CDR3 has 11 residues. The V gene's germline CDR1 is LGHNT and CDR2 FRNRAP. The ends were cut back, 3 bases at V and 7 bases at J, with 3 bases in the middle. The CDR3 reads CASGFGGELFF. As DNA, the CDR3 is TGTGCTAGTGGTTTTGGCGGGGAGCTGTTTTTT. Variable domain in full (rest from reference TRBV12-5 and TRBJ2-2): DARVTQTPRHKVTEMGQEVTMRCQPILGHNTVFWYRQTMMQGLELLAYFRNRAPLDDSGMPKDRFSAEMPDATLATLKIQPSEPRDSAVYFCASGFGGELFFGEGSRLTVL.

This clonotype turned up a few times. This chain uses TRBV4-2 with TRBJ2-7; D possibly corresponds to TRBD2 (5 bases). The ends were cut back, 3 bases at V and 0 bases at J, with 9 bases in the middle. The CDR3 runs 14 residues. Per the germline V gene, CDR1 is LGHNA and CDR2 is YNFKEQ. The CDR3 reads CASSHRGSSYEQYF. The CDR3 region has the DNA TGTGCCAGCAGCCATCGGGGTAGCTCCTACGAGCAGTACTTC.

The rearrangement joins TRBV12-3 or TRBV12-4 to TRBJ2-3; D not certain. This CDR3 has 14 amino acids. Between the trimmed V and J ends, which lost 6 bases and 2 bases, there was a span of 12 bases. This chain's CDR3 is CASRDGRLTDTQYF. The CDR3 nucleotides are TGTGCCAGCAGAGATGGACGGCTCACAGATACGCAGTATTTT.

This clonotype was found a few times. The V gene is TRBV5-6, the J gene TRBJ2-7; 7 bases match TRBD1. The CDR3 covers 14 residues. Germline values: CDR1 SGHDT, CDR2 YYEEEE. The V segment lost 2 bases and the J segment 1 base; nucleotides outside the gene matches: 3. CDR3 sequence reads: CASSFDRVSYEQYF. The CDR3 nucleotides read TGTGCCAGCAGCTTCGACAGGGTATCCTACGAGCAGTACTTC.

Comments on this clonotype: A read error may explain this, as a much larger clone is one base away. This chain links TRBV20-1 with TRBJ2-3, with 7 bases that match TRBD1. The J call may be in error: the DNA end matches TRBJ1-5 better. CDR1 DFQATT and CDR2 SNEGSKA come from the germline V gene (reference sequence). The CDR3 spans 15 residues. The DNA of the CDR3 is TGCAGTGCTAATCCAAAGGGGGCCAGTCGCAATACGCAGCATTTT. Its translation is CSANPKGASRNTQHF.

The rearrangement links TRBV7-2 to TRBJ1-2, with D perhaps TRBD1 (5 bases). V lost 7 bases and J 2 bases, leaving 14 bases between the germline ends. CDR3 size: 14 residues. Germline lookup yields CDR1 SGHTA and CDR2 FQGNSA. Here the CDR3 reads CASIPSGANYGYTF. The CDR3 nucleotides read TGTGCCAGCATCCCCAGTGGGGCAAACTATGGCTACACCTTC.